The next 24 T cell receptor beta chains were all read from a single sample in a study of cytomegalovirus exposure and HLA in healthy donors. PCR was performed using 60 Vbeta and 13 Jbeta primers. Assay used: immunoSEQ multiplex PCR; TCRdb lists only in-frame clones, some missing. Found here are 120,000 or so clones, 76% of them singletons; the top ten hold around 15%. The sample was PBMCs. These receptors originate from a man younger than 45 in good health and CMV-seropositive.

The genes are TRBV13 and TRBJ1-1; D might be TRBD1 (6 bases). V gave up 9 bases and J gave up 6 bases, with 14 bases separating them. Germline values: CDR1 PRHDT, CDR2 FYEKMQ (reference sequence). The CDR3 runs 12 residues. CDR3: CASKTGGAEAFF. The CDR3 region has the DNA TGTGCCAGTAAGACAGGCGGCGCTGAAGCTTTCTTT. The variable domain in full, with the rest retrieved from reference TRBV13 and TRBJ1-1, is AAGVIQSPRHLIKEKRETATLKCYPIPRHDTVYWYQQGPGQDPQFLISFYEKMQSDKGSIPDRFSAQQFSDYHSELNMSSLELGDSALYFCASKTGGAEAFFGQGTRLTVV.

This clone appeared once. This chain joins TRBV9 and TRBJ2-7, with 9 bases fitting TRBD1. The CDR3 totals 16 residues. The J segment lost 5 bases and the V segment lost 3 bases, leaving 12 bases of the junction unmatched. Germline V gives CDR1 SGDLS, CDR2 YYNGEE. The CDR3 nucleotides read TGTGCCAGCAGCGGAGGAGGGACAGGGTCTTCGGACGAGCAGTACTTC. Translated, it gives CASSGGGTGSSDEQYF.

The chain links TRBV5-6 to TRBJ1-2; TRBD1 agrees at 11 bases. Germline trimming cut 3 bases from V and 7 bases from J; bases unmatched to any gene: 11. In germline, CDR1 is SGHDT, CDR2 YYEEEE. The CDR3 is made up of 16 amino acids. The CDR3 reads CASSWNDGQGAGGYTF. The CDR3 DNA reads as TGTGCCAGCAGCTGGAATGACGGACAGGGGGCGGGTGGCTACACCTTC.

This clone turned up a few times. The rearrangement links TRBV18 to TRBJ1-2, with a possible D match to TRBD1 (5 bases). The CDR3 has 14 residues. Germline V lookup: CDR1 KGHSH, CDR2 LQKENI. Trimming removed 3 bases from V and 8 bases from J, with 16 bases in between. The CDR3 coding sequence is TGTGCCAGCTCACCCGTCGAGGACACCAGGGGCTACACCTTC. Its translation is CASSPVEDTRGYTF. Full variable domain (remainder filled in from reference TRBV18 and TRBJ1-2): NAGVMQNPRHLVRRRGQEARLRCSPMKGHSHVYWYRQLPEEGLKFMVYLQKENIIDESGMPKERFSAEFPKEGPSILRIQQVVRGDSAAYFCASSPVEDTRGYTFGSGTRLTVV.

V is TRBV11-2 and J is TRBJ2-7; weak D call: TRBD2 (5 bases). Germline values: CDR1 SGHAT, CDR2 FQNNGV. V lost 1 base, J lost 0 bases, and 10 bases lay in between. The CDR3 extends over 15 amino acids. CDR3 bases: TGTGCCAGCAGCTTAGGAGGGTACAGCTCCTACGAGCAGTACTTC. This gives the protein CASSLGGYSSYEQYF.

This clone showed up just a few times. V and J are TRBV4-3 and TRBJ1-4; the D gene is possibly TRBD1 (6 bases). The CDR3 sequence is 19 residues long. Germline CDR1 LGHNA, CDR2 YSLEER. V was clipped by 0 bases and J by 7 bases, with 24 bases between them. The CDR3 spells CASSQDWGRGRVGGEKLFF. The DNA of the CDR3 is TGCGCCAGCAGCCAAGACTGGGGCAGGGGTAGAGTGGGCGGTGAAAAACTGTTTTTT.

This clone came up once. The CDR3 loop is CASSIAGGANYGYTF. CDR3 bases: TGTGCCAGTAGTATCGCAGGGGGCGCTAACTATGGCTACACCTTC. This rearrangement joins TRBV19 to TRBJ1-2, with 8 nucleotides matching TRBD1. This CDR3 has 15 residues. J was trimmed by 0 bases and V by 3 bases; bases with no gene match: 3. The germline V gene has CDR1 LNHDA and CDR2 SQIVND (reference sequence).

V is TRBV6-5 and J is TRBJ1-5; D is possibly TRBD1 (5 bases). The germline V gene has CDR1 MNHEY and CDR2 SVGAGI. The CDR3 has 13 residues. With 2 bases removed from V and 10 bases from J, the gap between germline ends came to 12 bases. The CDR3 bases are TGTGCCAGCAGTTACCAGGGTTCGGGCCCCCAGCATTTT. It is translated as CASSYQGSGPQHF.

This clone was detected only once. CDR3 nucleotides: TGTGCCAGCAGCGAAACCGGACAGGGCGAATATGGCTACACCTTC. As protein: CASSETGQGEYGYTF. The gene calls are TRBV7-9 and TRBJ1-2, with 8 bases fitting TRBD1. The J segment lost 5 bases and the V segment lost 5 bases, leaving 10 bases of the junction unmatched. The CDR3 sequence is 15 residues long. The germline gives CDR1 SEHNR, CDR2 FQNEAQ (reference sequence).

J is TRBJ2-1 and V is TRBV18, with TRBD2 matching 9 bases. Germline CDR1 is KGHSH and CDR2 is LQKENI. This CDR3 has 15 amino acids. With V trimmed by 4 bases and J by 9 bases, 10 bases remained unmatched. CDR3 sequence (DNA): TGTGCCAGCTCACATAGCGGGGGCACTCGGGGTGAGCAGTTCTTC. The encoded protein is CASSHSGGTRGEQFF.

This CDR3 is CASYRGNKPEHEQYF. CDR3 sequence (DNA): TGCGCCAGCTATCGAGGTAACAAGCCTGAGCACGAGCAGTACTTC. The V gene is TRBV5-1, the J gene TRBJ2-7; unclear D gene. From germline, CDR1 is SGHRS and CDR2 YFSETQ. The CDR3 runs 15 residues. The V gene lost 7 bases and the J gene lost 5 bases, with 22 bases spanning the gap.

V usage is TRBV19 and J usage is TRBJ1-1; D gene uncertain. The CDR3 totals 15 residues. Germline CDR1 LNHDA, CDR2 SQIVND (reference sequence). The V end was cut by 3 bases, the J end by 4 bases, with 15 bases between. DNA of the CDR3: TGTGCCAGTAGTATTTGGACCCCTAGCCCCACTGAAGCTTTCTTT. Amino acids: CASSIWTPSPTEAFF.

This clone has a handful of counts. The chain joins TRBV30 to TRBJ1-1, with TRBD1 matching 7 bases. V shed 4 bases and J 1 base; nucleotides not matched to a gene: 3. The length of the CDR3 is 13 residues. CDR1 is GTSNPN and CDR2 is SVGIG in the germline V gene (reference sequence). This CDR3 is CAWTGQANTEAFF. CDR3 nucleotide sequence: TGTGCCTGGACTGGACAGGCGAACACTGAAGCTTTCTTT.

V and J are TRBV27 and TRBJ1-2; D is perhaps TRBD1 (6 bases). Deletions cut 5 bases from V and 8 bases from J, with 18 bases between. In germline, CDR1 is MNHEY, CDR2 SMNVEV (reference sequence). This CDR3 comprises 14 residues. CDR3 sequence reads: CASSVSVDRMGYTF. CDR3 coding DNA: TGTGCCAGCAGTGTCTCCGTCGACAGGATGGGCTACACCTTC.

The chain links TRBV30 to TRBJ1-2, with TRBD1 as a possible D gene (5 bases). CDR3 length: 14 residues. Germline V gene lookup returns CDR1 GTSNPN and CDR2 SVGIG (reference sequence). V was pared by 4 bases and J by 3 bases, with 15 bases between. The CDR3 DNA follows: TGTGCCTGGATTCAACGGGACTCTTACTATGGCTACACCTTC. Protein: CAWIQRDSYYGYTF. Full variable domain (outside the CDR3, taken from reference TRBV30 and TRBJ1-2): SQTIHQWPATLVQPVGSPLSLECTVEGTSNPNLYWYRQAAGRGLQLLFYSVGIGQISSEVPQNLSASRPQDRQFILSSKKLLLSDSGFYLCAWIQRDSYYGYTFGSGTRLTVV.

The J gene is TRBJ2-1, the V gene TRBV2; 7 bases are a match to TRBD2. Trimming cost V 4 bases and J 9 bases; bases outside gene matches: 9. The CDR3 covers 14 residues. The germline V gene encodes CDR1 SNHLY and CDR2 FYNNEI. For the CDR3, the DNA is TGTGCCAGCAGTGGGGCGGGGGTTGGGGGTGAGCAGTTCTTC. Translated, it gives CASSGAGVGGEQFF.

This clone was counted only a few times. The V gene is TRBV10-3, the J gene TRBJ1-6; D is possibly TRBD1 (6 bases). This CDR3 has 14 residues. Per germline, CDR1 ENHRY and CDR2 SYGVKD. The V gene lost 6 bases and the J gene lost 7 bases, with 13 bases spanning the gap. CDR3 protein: CAIRTQGLNSPLHF. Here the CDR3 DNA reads TGTGCCATCAGAACACAGGGTTTAAATTCACCCCTCCACTTT.

The CDR3 DNA reads as TGTGCCAGCAGTGATGTGGCTAGCGGGGGGGCTACGAAAGATACGCAGTATTTT. It yields the protein CASSDVASGGATKDTQYF. The chain combines TRBV27 with TRBJ2-3; 12 bases agree with TRBD2. Germline V gene data show CDR1 as MNHEY and CDR2 as SMNVEV (reference sequence). The CDR3 totals 18 residues. The ends lost 5 bases at V and 5 bases at J; junction bases unmatched: 14.

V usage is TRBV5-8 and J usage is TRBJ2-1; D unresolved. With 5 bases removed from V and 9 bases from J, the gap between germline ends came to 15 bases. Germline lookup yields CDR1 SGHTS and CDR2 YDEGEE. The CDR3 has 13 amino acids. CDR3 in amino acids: CASRVPPTGEQFF. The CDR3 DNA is TGTGCCAGCAGGGTACCCCCCACCGGTGAGCAGTTCTTC.

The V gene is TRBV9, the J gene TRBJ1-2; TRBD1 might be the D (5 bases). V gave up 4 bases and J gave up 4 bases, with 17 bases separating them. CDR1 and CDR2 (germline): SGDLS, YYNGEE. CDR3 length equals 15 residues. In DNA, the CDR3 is TGTGCCAGCAGCCCCAGCGGGACGTCCCGCTATGGCTACACCTTC. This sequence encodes CASSPSGTSRYGYTF.

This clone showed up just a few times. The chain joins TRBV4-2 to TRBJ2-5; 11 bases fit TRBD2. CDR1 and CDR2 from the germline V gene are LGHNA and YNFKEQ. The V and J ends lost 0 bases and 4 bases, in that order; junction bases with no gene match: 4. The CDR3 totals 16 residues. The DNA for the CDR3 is TGTGCCAGCAGCCAAGAAAATAGCGGGGGGGCAGAGACCCAGTACTTC. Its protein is CASSQENSGGAETQYF.

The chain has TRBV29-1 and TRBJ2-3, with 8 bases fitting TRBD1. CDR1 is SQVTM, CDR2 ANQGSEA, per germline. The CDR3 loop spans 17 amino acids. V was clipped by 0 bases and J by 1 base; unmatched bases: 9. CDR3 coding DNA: TGCAGCGTTGAAGAGGCTTTCCCGGGACAGGGCACAGATACGCAGTATTTT. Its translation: CSVEEAFPGQGTDTQYF.

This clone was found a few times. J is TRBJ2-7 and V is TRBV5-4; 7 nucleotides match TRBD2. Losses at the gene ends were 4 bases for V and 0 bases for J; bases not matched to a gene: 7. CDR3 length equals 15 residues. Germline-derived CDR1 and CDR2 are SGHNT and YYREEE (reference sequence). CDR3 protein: CASSDRAGSSYEQYF. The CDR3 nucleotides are TGTGCCAGCAGCGACCGAGCGGGGAGCTCCTACGAGCAGTACTTC.

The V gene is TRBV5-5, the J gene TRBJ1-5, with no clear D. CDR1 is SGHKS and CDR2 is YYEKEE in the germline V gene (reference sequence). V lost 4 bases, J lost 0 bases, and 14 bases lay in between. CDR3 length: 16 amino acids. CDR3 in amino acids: CASSPQMTFSNQPQHF. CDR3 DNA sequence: TGTGCCAGCAGCCCCCAGATGACATTTAGCAATCAGCCCCAGCATTTT. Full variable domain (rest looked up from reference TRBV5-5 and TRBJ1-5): DAGVTQSPTHLIKTRGQQVTLRCSPISGHKSVSWYQQVLGQGPQFIFQYYEKEERGRGNFPDRFSARQFPNYSSELNVNALLLGDSALYLCASSPQMTFSNQPQHFGDGTRLSIL.